The clone carrying this T cell receptor (beta chain) was counted a single time. The data derive from a study of T cell changes during pregnancy in multiple sclerosis. Profiling relied on immunoSEQ multiplex PCR, and the TCRdb table lists in-frame clones only, not all of them. The sample holds some 79,000 clones, around nine tenths seen once. The CDR3 covers 14 residues. Per the germline V gene, CDR1 is SQVTM and CDR2 is ANQGSEA. Losses at the gene ends were 4 bases for V and 3 bases for J; bases not matched to a gene: 6. The chain couples TRBV29-1 to TRBJ2-1, with TRBD1 matching over 7 bases. Sample: CD4+ T cells from peripheral blood mononuclear cells, taken in the second trimester of pregnancy. The source of this sequence is a female donor with multiple sclerosis, enrolled in a pregnancy study. The CDR3 DNA reads as TGCAGCGTTGCCCAGGGGGTGGGCTACAATGAGCAGTTCTTC. Translated, it gives CSVAQGVGYNEQFF.